These 18 T cell receptor beta chains came from one sample sequenced in a study of cytomegalovirus exposure and HLA in healthy donors. The PCR contained 60 Vbeta and 13 Jbeta primers. Produced via immunoSEQ multiplex PCR; TCRdb's table is partial and in-frame only. This repertoire includes 90,000 to 150,000 clones. Sequencing used PBMCs. The receptors shown here come from a man younger than 35 in good health and CMV-seronegative.

The chain couples TRBV5-6 to TRBJ2-6; 8 positions agree with TRBD1. CDR1 is SGHDT, CDR2 YYEEEE, per germline. V lost 7 bases and J lost 2; bases outside the gene matches: 8. There are 16 residues in the CDR3. DNA of the CDR3: TGTGCCAGCGGGGACAGGATGAATGCTGGGGCCAACGTCCTGACTTTC. Protein sequence: CASGDRMNAGANVLTF.

The chain employs TRBV7-2 and TRBJ1-2; D may be TRBD1 (6 bases). From germline, CDR1 is SGHTA and CDR2 FQGNSA. V was pared by 3 bases and J by 2 bases, with 16 bases between. There are 16 residues in the CDR3. The CDR3 reads CASSFPAGTPNYGYTF. CDR3 sequence (DNA): TGTGCCAGCAGCTTCCCCGCCGGGACACCGAACTATGGCTACACCTTC.

The chain combines TRBV10-2 with TRBJ2-7, with TRBD2 identical over 12 bases. CDR3 size: 15 residues. Trimming cost V 0 bases and J 5 bases; bases outside gene matches: 2. Germline V CDR1 and CDR2: WSHSY, SAAADI. CDR3 DNA sequence: TGCGCCAGCAGTGAGTCTACTAGCGGGAGGAACGAGCAGTACTTC. Its protein product is CASSESTSGRNEQYF.

This chain links TRBV19 with TRBJ1-2; 9 positions match TRBD1. This CDR3 is 14 amino acids long. Trimming cost V 5 bases and J 6 bases; bases outside gene matches: 7. Per the germline V gene, CDR1 is LNHDA and CDR2 is SQIVND (reference sequence). CDR3 sequence reads: CASSAYRGQDGYTF. CDR3 nucleotides: TGTGCCAGTAGTGCCTACAGGGGGCAGGATGGCTACACCTTC.

The rearrangement uses TRBV15 and TRBJ2-2; D uncertain. The V gene lost 1 base and the J gene lost 4 bases, with 13 bases spanning the gap. CDR3 length equals 16 residues. Germline V gives CDR1 LNHNV, CDR2 YYDKDF (reference sequence). CDR3 in DNA: TGTGCCACCAGCAGAGGAGCCTCAAGTTCCACCGGGGAGCTGTTTTTT. Translation: CATSRGASSSTGELFF.

The gene calls are TRBV25-1 and TRBJ2-1, with unresolved D. CDR3 length equals 11 residues. The germline V gene encodes CDR1 MGHDK and CDR2 SYGVNS. V lost 3 bases, J lost 8 bases, and 5 bases lay in between. As DNA, the CDR3 is TGTGCCAGCAGTGATCATGATGAGCAGTTCTTC. Protein sequence: CASSDHDEQFF.

The chain recombines TRBV20-1 with TRBJ1-2, with a possible D match to TRBD1 (5 bases). V was cut by 5 bases and J by 11 bases, with 9 bases left in between. The CDR3 totals 9 residues. The germline V gene has CDR1 DFQATT and CDR2 SNEGSKA (reference sequence). The CDR3 region is CSAPGRYTF. The CDR3 coding sequence is TGCAGTGCTCCAGGGCGGTACACCTTC.

This chain uses TRBV27 with TRBJ1-2; unclear D gene. Trimming removed 7 bases at V and 6 bases at J, with 18 bases between. Germline values: CDR1 MNHEY, CDR2 SMNVEV (reference sequence). This CDR3 is built from 14 residues. Here the CDR3 reads CASMKGGGLNGYTF. In nucleotides, the CDR3 is TGTGCCAGCATGAAGGGAGGCGGTTTGAATGGCTACACCTTC.

The V and J genes are TRBV5-1 and TRBJ2-7, with TRBD2 identical over 9 bases. Looked up from germline, CDR1 is SGHRS and CDR2 is YFSETQ. This CDR3 is 15 amino acids long. The V and J ends lost 4 bases and 4 bases, in that order; junction bases with no gene match: 9. In DNA form, the CDR3 reads TGCGCCAGCAGCCCGATAGCGGGAGCAACATACGAGCAGTACTTC. Its protein product is CASSPIAGATYEQYF.

The chain carries TRBV2 and TRBJ1-6; a possible D gene is TRBD1 (5 bases). The CDR3 totals 13 residues. Between the trimmed V and J ends, which lost 8 bases and 10 bases, there was a span of 15 bases. Germline V gene data show CDR1 as SNHLY and CDR2 as FYNNEI. The CDR3 coding sequence is TGTGCCAGCGACGGGCCTCCAGGGTCACCCCTCCACTTT. Translation: CASDGPPGSPLHF.

V is TRBV7-3 and J is TRBJ1-1, with D unresolved. V lost 0 bases to trimming and J lost 2 bases, with 7 bases between them. Looked up from germline, CDR1 is SGHTA and CDR2 is FQGTGA. The CDR3 spans 14 residues. CDR3 residues: CASSLTQTNTEAFF. In DNA, the CDR3 is TGTGCCAGCAGCTTAACACAGACCAACACTGAAGCTTTCTTT.

The chain combines TRBV5-1 with TRBJ1-4, with 9 bases fitting TRBD1. Germline values: CDR1 SGHRS, CDR2 YFSETQ. The CDR3 is 15 residues long. J lost 9 bases, V lost 3 bases, and 9 bases had no gene match. The CDR3 loop is CASSSTGTGRQKLFF. The CDR3 nucleotides read TGCGCCAGCAGCTCTACCGGGACAGGGCGACAAAAACTGTTTTTT.

Details on this clone: One end of the junction fails to match germline, which may point to a read error. V and J are TRBV5-1 and TRBJ2-7; 11 nucleotides align to TRBD2. Per germline, CDR1 SGHRS and CDR2 YFSETQ. The CDR3 has 14 amino acids. The CDR3 nucleotides are TGCGCCAGCAGCTTGGGACTAGCGGGAATTGAGCGGTACTTC. This gives the protein CASSLGLAGIERYF.

The chain links TRBV27 to TRBJ1-3, with a weak D call TRBD1 (5 bases). Trimming left V 3 bases short and J 4 bases short, with 10 bases between. Germline V gene lookup returns CDR1 MNHEY and CDR2 SMNVEV (reference sequence). The CDR3 is made up of 14 amino acids. CDR3 in DNA: TGTGCCAGCAGTTTGGGGGGAATGGGAAACACCATATATTTT. It yields the protein CASSLGGMGNTIYF.

The V call is TRBV6-1, the J call TRBJ1-5, with TRBD1 identical over 7 bases. The V gene end was trimmed by 2 bases and the J gene end by 6 bases; junction bases not matched to a gene: 4. Germline V gene lookup returns CDR1 MNHNS and CDR2 SASEGT. CDR3 length: 14 residues. CDR3 bases: TGTGCCAGCAGTGAATGGGGACAGACTCAGCCCCAGCATTTT. It specifies CASSEWGQTQPQHF.

The rearrangement joins TRBV28 to TRBJ2-7, with 7 bases aligning to TRBD2. The germline gives CDR1 MDHEN, CDR2 SYDVKM. Unmatched junction bases numbered 12, after V lost 2 bases and J lost 2 bases. The CDR3 spans 17 residues. The CDR3 DNA reads as TGTGCCAGCAGTTTACCTATTAGCGGGTTAACCACCTACGAGCAGTACTTC. Translated: CASSLPISGLTTYEQYF. Supplemented by reference TRBV28 and TRBJ2-7, the full variable domain reads DVKVTQSSRYLVKRTGEKVFLECVQDMDHENMFWYRQDPGLGLRLIYFSYDVKMKEKGDIPEGYSVSREKKERFSLILESASTNQTSMYLCASSLPISGLTTYEQYFGPGTRLTVT.

This chain joins TRBV5-1 and TRBJ2-3; D is possibly TRBD1 (7 bases). Trimming left V 4 bases short and J 3 bases short, with 15 bases between. This CDR3 is built from 15 residues. In germline, CDR1 is SGHRS, CDR2 YFSETQ. The CDR3 coding sequence is TGCGCCAGCAGCGGTTCACAGGGGAGGACAGATACGCAGTATTTT. Its translation: CASSGSQGRTDTQYF.

This chain's CDR3 is CASSLLAGGPNTGELFF. CDR3 bases: TGTGCCAGCAGCTTGCTGGCGGGGGGACCGAACACCGGGGAGCTGTTTTTT. The V call is TRBV11-2, the J call TRBJ2-2; 8 bases align to TRBD2. With V trimmed by 3 bases and J by 0 bases, 6 bases remained unmatched. The length of the CDR3 is 17 residues. CDR1 and CDR2 from the germline V gene are SGHAT and FQNNGV.